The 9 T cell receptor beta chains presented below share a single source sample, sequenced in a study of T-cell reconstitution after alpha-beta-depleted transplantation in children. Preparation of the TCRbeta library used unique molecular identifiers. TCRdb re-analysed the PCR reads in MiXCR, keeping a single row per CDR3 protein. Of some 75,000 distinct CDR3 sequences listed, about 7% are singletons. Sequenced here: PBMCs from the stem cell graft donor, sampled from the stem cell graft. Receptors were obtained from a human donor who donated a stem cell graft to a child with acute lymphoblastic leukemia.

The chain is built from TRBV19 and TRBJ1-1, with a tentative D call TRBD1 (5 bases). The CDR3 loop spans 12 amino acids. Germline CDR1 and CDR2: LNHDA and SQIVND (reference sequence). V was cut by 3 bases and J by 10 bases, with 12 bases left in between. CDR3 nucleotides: TGTGCCAGTAGTATGTATGGGACTCGAGCTTTCTTT. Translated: CASSMYGTRAFF.

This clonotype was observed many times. CDR3 in amino acids: CSARPGGGPEAFF. The CDR3 coding sequence is TGCAGTGCTAGACCGGGCGGGGGGCCTGAAGCTTTCTTT. This chain joins TRBV20-1 and TRBJ1-1, with a weak D call TRBD1 (6 bases). V lost 2 bases to trimming and J lost 6 bases, with 13 bases between them. The CDR3 runs 13 residues. Per the germline V gene, CDR1 is DFQATT and CDR2 is SNEGSKA (reference sequence).

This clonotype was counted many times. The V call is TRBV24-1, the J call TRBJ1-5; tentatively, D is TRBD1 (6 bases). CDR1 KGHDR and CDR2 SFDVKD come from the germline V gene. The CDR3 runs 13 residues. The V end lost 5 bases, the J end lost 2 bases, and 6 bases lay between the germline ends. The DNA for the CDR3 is TGTGCCACCAGTGCAGGGGGCAATCAGCCCCAGCATTTT. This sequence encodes CATSAGGNQPQHF.

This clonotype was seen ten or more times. The CDR3 nucleotides read TGCGCCAGCAGCCGGGACGGTGGAGGGACTGAAGCTTTCTTT. Protein sequence: CASSRDGGGTEAFF. The chain is built from TRBV5-1 and TRBJ1-1; weak D call: TRBD1 (5 bases). The length of the CDR3 is 14 residues. Germline V lookup: CDR1 SGHRS, CDR2 YFSETQ. V shed 4 bases and J shed 5 bases, with 15 bases lying between them.

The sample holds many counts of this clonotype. In DNA form, the CDR3 reads TGCAGTGCTAGAGATCTGTCCCCGGGGTACTACGAGCAGTACTTC. It specifies CSARDLSPGYYEQYF. The chain couples TRBV20-1 to TRBJ2-7; D is perhaps TRBD2 (5 bases). The germline V gene encodes CDR1 DFQATT and CDR2 SNEGSKA (reference sequence). This CDR3 comprises 15 residues. The germline V and J ends were trimmed by 0 bases and 3 bases, with 15 bases remaining between them.

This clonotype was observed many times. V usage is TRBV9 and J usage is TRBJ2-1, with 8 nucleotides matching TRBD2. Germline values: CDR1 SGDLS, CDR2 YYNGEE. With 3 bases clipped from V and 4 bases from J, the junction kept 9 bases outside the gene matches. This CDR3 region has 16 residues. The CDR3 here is CASSARGLAGYNEQFF. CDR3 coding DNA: TGTGCCAGCAGCGCGAGAGGGCTAGCGGGTTACAATGAGCAGTTCTTC.

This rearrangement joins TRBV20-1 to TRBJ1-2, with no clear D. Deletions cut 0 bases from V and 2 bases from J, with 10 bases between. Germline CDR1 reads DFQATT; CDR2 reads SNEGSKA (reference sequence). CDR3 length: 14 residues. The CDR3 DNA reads TGCAGTGCTAGAGAAGTATCAAGGAACTATGGCTACACCTTC. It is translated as CSAREVSRNYGYTF.

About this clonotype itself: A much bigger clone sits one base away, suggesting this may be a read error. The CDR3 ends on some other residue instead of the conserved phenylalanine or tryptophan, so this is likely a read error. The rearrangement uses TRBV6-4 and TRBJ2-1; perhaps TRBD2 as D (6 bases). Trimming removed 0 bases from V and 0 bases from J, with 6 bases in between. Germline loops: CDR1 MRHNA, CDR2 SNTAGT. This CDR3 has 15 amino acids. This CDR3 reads CASSDSAGSYNEQFL. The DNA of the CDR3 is TGTGCCAGCAGTGACTCAGCGGGCTCCTACAATGAGCAGTTCTTA.

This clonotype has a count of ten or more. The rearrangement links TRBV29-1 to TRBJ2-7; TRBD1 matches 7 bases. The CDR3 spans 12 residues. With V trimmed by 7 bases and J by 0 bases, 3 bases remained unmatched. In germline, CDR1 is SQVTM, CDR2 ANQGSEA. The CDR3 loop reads CSGGQASYEQYF. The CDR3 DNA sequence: TGCAGCGGAGGACAGGCCTCCTACGAGCAGTACTTC.